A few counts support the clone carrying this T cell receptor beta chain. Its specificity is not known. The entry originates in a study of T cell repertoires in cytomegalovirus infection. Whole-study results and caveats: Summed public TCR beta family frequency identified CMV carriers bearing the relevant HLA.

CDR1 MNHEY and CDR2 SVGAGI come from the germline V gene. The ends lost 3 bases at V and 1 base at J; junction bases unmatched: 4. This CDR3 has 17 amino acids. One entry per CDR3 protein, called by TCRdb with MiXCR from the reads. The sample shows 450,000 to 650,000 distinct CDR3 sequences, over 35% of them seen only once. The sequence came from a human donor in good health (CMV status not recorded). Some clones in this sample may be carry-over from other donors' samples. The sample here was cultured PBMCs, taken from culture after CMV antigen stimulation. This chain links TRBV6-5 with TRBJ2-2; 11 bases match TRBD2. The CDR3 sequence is CASSYAGLAENTGELFF. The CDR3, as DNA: TGTGCCAGCAGTTATGCGGGACTAGCGGAGAACACCGGGGAGCTGTTTTTT.